This T cell receptor (beta chain) appears in the sequencing data of a study of cytomegalovirus exposure and HLA in healthy donors. CDR1 is SGHVS, CDR2 FQNEAQ, per germline. CDR3 length: 17 residues. This clone was seen just once. A multiplex PCR was run with 60 Vbeta primers and 13 Jbeta primers. The protocol was immunoSEQ multiplex PCR, while the TCRdb copy is restricted to in-frame clones and leaves out a portion. The sample yields around 120,000 clones, around 76% seen once. Sequencing was done on a sample of PBMCs. This sequence originates from a man aged 55-75 years in good health and CMV-seropositive. This chain connects TRBV7-8 to TRBJ2-5, with D maybe TRBD2 (6 bases). The J call may be incorrect, as the DNA end agrees better with TRBJ2-7. The CDR3 protein is CASSLGGVGNRAYEQYF. The CDR3 nucleotides are TGTGCCAGCAGCTTAGGGGGGGTTGGGAACCGGGCCTACGAGCAGTACTTC.